These 8 T cell receptor beta chains came from one sample sequenced in a study of beta chain features in type 1 diabetes. Their antigen targets remain unknown. Every isolated RNA sample was fully reverse transcribed, so sequencing captured expressed TCRB transcripts. This table comes from immunoSEQ multiplex PCR, and its TCRdb copy is limited to in-frame clones, with some not included. The sample lists roughly 160,000 clones, 6% to 9% occurring once. Overall study results and limits: Across all four CD4+ subsets, people with type 1 diabetes showed modestly shorter TCRB CDR3s.

Sequences were obtained from central memory CD4+ T cells from blood. The receptors here all came from a man aged 18 to 35 with type 1 diabetes.

This clone was seen a few times. The chain has TRBV5-6 and TRBJ2-5; 7 positions match TRBD1. CDR3 size: 14 residues. V gave up 5 bases and J gave up 1 base; unmatched junction bases: 5. Germline V gives CDR1 SGHDT, CDR2 YYEEEE. The CDR3 sequence is CASREGTAQETQYF. CDR3 DNA sequence: TGTGCCAGCAGGGAAGGGACAGCCCAAGAGACCCAGTACTTC. Full variable domain (missing parts from reference TRBV5-6 and TRBJ2-5): DAGVTQSPTHLIKTRGQQVTLRCSPKSGHDTVSWYQQALGQGPQFIFQYYEEEERQRGNFPDRFSGHQFPNYSSELNVNALLLGDSALYLCASREGTAQETQYFGPGTRLLVL.

This clone was counted only a few times. This rearrangement joins TRBV4-2 to TRBJ2-3; 7 bases align to TRBD1. Germline trimming cut 3 bases from V and 0 bases from J; bases unmatched to any gene: 9. The CDR3 is 17 amino acids. The V gene's germline CDR1 is LGHNA and CDR2 YNFKEQ. The CDR3 DNA is TGTGCCAGCAGCCACGCAGTCAGGGGGAGTAGCACAGATACGCAGTATTTT. It encodes CASSHAVRGSSTDTQYF.

The rearrangement joins TRBV30 to TRBJ2-3, with 9 bases aligning to TRBD2. The trim removed 5 bases at V and 10 bases at J, leaving 10 bases unmatched. The CDR3 totals 13 residues. Germline assignment: CDR1 GTSNPN and CDR2 SVGIG (reference sequence). Here the CDR3 DNA reads TGTGCCTGGGCTCCCGGGACTAGCCAGCCGCAGTATTTT. Translating it yields CAWAPGTSQPQYF.

The gene calls are TRBV15 and TRBJ2-1; 7 bases line up with TRBD1. V lost 0 bases, J lost 4 bases, and 6 bases stayed unmatched. CDR1 is LNHNV and CDR2 is YYDKDF in the germline V gene (reference sequence). CDR3 length: 16 amino acids. The CDR3, as DNA: TGTGCCACCAGCAGAGATCCCCGGACAGGTTACAATGAGCAGTTCTTC. This gives the protein CATSRDPRTGYNEQFF.

This clone was observed a handful of times. The rearrangement links TRBV28 to TRBJ2-7; D gene uncertain. Per germline, CDR1 MDHEN and CDR2 SYDVKM. V was trimmed by 11 bases and J by 2 bases, leaving 19 bases between them. The CDR3 spans 14 residues. CDR3 sequence reads: CAQIPVGSTYEQYF. CDR3 DNA sequence: TGTGCCCAAATCCCGGTGGGCAGCACCTACGAGCAGTACTTC.

A few counts support this clone. This chain uses TRBV2 with TRBJ2-3, with D hard to call. V lost 3 bases and J 7 bases, leaving 17 bases between the germline ends. CDR3 length: 15 residues. Germline V gives CDR1 SNHLY, CDR2 FYNNEI. In DNA, the CDR3 is TGTGCCAGCAGTGATTTAGGTATCCGCGGTAATACGCAGTATTTT. Translating it yields CASSDLGIRGNTQYF.

The CDR3 here is CASSPSSQGFTGELFF. The CDR3 nucleotides are TGTGCCAGCTCACCAAGCTCACAGGGGTTCACCGGGGAGCTGTTTTTT. V gene TRBV18 combines with J gene TRBJ2-2; 7 bases agree with TRBD1. V trimming: 2 bases; J trimming: 4 bases; junction bases outside the gene matches: 7. Per the germline V gene, CDR1 is KGHSH and CDR2 is LQKENI. The CDR3 extends over 16 amino acids.

This sequence joins TRBV7-8 and TRBJ1-1; the D gene is possibly TRBD1 (6 bases). The CDR3 length is 14 residues. Trimming took off 5 bases at V and 1 base at J, with 11 bases between the two ends. Germline values: CDR1 SGHVS, CDR2 FQNEAQ. The CDR3 DNA reads TGTGCCAGCAGCCTACAGGGATCGAACACTGAAGCTTTCTTT. It specifies CASSLQGSNTEAFF.